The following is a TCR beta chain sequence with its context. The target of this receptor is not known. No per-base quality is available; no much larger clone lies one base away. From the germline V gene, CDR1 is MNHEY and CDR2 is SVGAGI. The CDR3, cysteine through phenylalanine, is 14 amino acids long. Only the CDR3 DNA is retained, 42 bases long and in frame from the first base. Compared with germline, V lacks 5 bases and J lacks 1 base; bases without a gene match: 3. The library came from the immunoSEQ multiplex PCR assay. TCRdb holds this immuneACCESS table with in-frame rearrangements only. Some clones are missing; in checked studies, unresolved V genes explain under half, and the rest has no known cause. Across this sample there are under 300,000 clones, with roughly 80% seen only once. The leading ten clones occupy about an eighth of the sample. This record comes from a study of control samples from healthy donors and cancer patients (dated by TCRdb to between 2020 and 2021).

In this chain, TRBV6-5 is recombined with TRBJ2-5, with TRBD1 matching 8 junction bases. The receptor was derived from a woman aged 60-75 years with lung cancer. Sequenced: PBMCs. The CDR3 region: CASSLTGGQETQYF. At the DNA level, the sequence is TGTGCCAGCAGTCTTACAGGGGGCCAAGAGACCCAGTACTTC.